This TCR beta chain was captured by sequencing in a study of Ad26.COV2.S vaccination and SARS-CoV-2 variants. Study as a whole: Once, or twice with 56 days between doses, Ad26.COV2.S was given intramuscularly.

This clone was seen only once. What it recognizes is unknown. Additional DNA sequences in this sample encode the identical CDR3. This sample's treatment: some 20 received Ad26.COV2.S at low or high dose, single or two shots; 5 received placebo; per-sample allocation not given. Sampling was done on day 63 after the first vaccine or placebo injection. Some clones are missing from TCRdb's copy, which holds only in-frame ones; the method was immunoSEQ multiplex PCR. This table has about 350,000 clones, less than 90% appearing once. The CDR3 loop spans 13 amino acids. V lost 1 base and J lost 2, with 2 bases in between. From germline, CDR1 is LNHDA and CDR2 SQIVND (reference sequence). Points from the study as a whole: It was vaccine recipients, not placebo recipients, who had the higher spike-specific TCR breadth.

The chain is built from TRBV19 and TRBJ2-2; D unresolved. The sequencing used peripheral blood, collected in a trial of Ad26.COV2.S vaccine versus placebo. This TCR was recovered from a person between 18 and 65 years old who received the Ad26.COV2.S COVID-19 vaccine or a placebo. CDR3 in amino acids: CASSIGNTGELFF. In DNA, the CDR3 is TGTGCCAGTAGTATAGGTAACACCGGGGAGCTGTTTTTT.